This T cell receptor beta chain comes out of a study of early T cells in non-severe SARS-CoV-2 infection. Study context: RNA in bulk from unsorted whole blood was sequenced, and chains were unpaired. Study-wide points: Sequences matched to VDJdb favored anti-spike CD8 responses, while private and CD4 specificities were missed.

Unique molecular identifiers were added to individual cDNA molecules. TCRdb independently ran MiXCR on the 5' RACE reads; one entry per CDR3 protein. The table has 55,000 to 85,000 distinct CDR3 sequences, around 15% seen once; the top ten hold about 14%. This clonotype was seen ten or more times. Its antigen is undetermined. CDR3 size: 15 residues. V was shortened by 3 bases and J by 2 bases, with 10 bases between the two germline ends. The sequenced sample consisted of whole blood. This chain uses TRBV12-3 or TRBV12-4 with TRBJ2-2, with no clear D. The sequence was collected from an adult who was a healthcare worker with PCR-confirmed SARS-CoV-2 infection or an uninfected control (not recorded which). The CDR3 spells CASSFRGFNTGELFF. The CDR3 nucleotides are TGTGCCAGCAGTTTTCGAGGATTCAACACCGGGGAGCTGTTTTTT.